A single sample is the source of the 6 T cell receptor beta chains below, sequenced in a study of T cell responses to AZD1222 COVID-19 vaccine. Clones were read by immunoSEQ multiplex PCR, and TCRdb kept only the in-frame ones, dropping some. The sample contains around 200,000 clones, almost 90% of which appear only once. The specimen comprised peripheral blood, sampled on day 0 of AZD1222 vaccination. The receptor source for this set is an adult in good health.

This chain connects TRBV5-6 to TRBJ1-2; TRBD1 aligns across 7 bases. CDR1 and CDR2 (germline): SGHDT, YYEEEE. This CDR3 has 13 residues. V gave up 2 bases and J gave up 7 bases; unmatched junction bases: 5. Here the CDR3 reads CASSFRDSLGYTF. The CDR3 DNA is TGTGCCAGCAGCTTCCGGGACAGCCTTGGCTACACCTTC.

CDR3 loop: CASSEAGQVNQPQHF. CDR3 nucleotide sequence: TGTGCCAGCAGTGAAGCCGGGCAGGTCAATCAGCCCCAGCATTTT. The chain links TRBV2 to TRBJ1-5; D remains unclear. Trimming took 0 bases from V and 3 from J, leaving 9 bases between them. The CDR3 covers 15 residues. The germline V gene has CDR1 SNHLY and CDR2 FYNNEI.

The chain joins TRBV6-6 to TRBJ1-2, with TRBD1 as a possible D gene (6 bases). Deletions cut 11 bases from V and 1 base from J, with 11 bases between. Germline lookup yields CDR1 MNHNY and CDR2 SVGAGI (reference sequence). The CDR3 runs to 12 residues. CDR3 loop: CAAGTINYGYTF. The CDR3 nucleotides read TGTGCCGCCGGGACAATTAACTATGGCTACACCTTC.

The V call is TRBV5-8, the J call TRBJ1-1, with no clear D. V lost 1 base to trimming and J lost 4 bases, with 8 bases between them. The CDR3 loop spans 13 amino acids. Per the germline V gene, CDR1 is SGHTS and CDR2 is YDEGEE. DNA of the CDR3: TGTGCCAGCAGCTTGCAACGGAGCACTGAAGCTTTCTTT. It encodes CASSLQRSTEAFF.

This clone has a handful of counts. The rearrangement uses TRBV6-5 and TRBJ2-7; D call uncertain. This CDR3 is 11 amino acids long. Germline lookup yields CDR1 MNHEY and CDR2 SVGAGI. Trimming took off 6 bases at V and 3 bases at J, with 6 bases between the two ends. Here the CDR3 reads CASRNYYEQYF. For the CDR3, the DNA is TGTGCCAGCAGGAACTACTACGAGCAGTACTTC.

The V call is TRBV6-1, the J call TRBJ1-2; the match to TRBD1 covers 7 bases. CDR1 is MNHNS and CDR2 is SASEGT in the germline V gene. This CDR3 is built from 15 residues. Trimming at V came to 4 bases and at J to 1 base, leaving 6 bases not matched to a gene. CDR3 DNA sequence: TGTGCCAGCAGTGGCAGGGGGGGGGTTAACTATGGCTACACCTTC. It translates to CASSGRGGVNYGYTF.